What follows describes a single T cell receptor beta chain. Measured with immunoSEQ multiplex PCR; TCRdb has only the in-frame clones, and not every one. The sample yields approximately 340,000 clones, 91% seen once. The data are from a study of blood T cell repertoires in COVID-19. The sequence derives from a woman aged 35 to 49 who had been exposed to COVID-19. The sample was PBMCs or T cells enriched from blood (not recorded which).

In DNA form, the CDR3 reads TGTGCCAGCACCCTTGACGCCGGGAACAGAGCCTACGAGCAGTACTTC. Protein product: CASTLDAGNRAYEQYF. The chain combines TRBV2 with TRBJ2-7, with D possibly TRBD2 on 5 matching bases. V lost 7 bases, J lost 2 bases, and 21 bases lay in between. CDR1 and CDR2 (germline): SNHLY, FYNNEI. The CDR3 runs 16 residues.